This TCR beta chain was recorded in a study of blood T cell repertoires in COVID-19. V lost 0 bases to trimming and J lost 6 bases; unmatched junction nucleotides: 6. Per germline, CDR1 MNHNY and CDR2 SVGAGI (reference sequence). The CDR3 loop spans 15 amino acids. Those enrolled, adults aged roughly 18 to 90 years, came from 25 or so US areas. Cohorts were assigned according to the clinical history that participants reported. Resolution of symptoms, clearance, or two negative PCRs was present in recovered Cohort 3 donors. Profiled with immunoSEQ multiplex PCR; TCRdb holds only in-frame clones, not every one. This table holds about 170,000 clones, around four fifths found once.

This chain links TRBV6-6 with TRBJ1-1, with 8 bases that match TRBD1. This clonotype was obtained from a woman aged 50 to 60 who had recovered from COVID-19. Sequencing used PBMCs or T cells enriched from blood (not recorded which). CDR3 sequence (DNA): TGTGCCAGCAGTTACTCCCCCAGGGGGCGGTCTGAAGCTTTCTTT. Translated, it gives CASSYSPRGRSEAFF.